Below, one TCR beta chain is given with its context. The germline V gene encodes CDR1 SGDLS and CDR2 YYNGEE. V gave up 3 bases and J gave up 2 bases, with 11 bases separating them. CDR3 length: 14 amino acids. Profiled with immunoSEQ multiplex PCR; TCRdb holds only in-frame clones, not every one. The table shows about 80,000 clones, with around 92% occurring only once. This sample is part of a study of technical replicates of blood from a few donors. The sequenced material came from T cells isolated from PBMCs. The chain couples TRBV9 to TRBJ1-2; D perhaps matches TRBD1 (6 bases). This clonotype was sampled from a human donor in good health. The CDR3 DNA is TGTGCCAGCAGCGGACCCCAGGGGAACTATGGCTACACCTTC. It translates to CASSGPQGNYGYTF.